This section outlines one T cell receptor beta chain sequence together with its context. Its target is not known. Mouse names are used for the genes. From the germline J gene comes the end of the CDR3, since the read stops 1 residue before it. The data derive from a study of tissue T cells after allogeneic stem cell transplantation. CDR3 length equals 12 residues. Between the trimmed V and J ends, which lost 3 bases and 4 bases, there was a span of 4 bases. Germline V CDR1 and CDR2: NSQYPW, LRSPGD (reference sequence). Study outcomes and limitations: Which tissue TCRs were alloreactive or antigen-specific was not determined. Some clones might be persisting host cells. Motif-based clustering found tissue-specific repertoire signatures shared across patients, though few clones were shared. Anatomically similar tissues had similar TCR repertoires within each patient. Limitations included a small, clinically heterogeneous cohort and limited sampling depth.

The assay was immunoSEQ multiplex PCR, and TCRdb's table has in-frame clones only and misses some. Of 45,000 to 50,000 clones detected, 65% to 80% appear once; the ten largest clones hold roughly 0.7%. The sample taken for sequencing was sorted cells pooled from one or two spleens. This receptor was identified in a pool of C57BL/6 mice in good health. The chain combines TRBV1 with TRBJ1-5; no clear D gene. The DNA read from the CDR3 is TGCACCTGCAGTGCGGGGAACCAGGCTCCGCTT. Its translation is CTCSAGNQAPL. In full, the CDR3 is CTCSAGNQAPLF.